Sequencing of this T cell receptor (beta chain) was carried out in a study of blood T cell repertoires in COVID-19. Profiled with immunoSEQ multiplex PCR; TCRdb holds only in-frame clones, not every one. Of around 340,000 clones listed, 75% to 90% were seen once; the top ten hold about 7.6%. With V trimmed by 0 bases and J by 6 bases, 15 bases remained unmatched. Germline CDR1 and CDR2: GTSNPN and SVGIG (reference sequence). This CDR3 comprises 18 residues. Material for sequencing was peripheral blood. The chain employs TRBV30 and TRBJ2-3, with 10 bases fitting TRBD2. The sequence derives from a woman aged 55-69 years with COVID-19, enrolled during active disease. The CDR3 DNA reads TGTGCCTGGAGTGTGGGATCTAGCGGGGGTCCCTTGGGGGATACGCAGTATTTT. Translating gives CAWSVGSSGGPLGDTQYF. The full variable domain, with the rest looked up from reference TRBV30 and TRBJ2-3, is SQTIHQWPATLVQPVGSPLSLECTVEGTSNPNLYWYRQAAGRGLQLLFYSVGIGQISSEVPQNLSASRPQDRQFILSSKKLLLSDSGFYLCAWSVGSSGGPLGDTQYFGPGTRLTVL.